This record concerns one T cell receptor beta chain sequence. Its antigen is not known. Sequencing was performed with immunoSEQ multiplex PCR; in TCRdb, only in-frame clones are kept and a portion is missing. The data show tens of thousands of clones, 91% seen once. The sample originates from a study of PD-1 blockade in classical Hodgkin lymphoma. Study-wide results and caveats: Whoever responded completely had baseline diversity much like that seen in newly diagnosed patients. Factors driving the repertoire differences, possibly disease activity or prior therapy, remain undefined. Relative to healthy donors, newly diagnosed patients reportedly had lower baseline TCR diversity, which was reported as lower still in relapsed/refractory patients.

The time point is: cycle 4 day 1 (C4D1), after five to seven weeks of nivolumab. Each patient experienced a relapse that followed autologous stem cell transplantation, and brentuximab vedotin exposure varied. The sequenced sample was peripheral blood mononuclear cells (PBMCs), obtained before the fourth cycle of nivolumab. The clonotype originates from a human donor with classical Hodgkin lymphoma.

The CDR3 region is CASSISDEQYF. The CDR3 DNA reads as TGTGCCAGTAGTATATCTGACGAGCAGTACTTC. The gene calls are TRBV19 and TRBJ2-7; D unresolved. Trimming removed 2 bases from V and 5 bases from J, with 4 bases in between. This CDR3 comprises 11 residues. Germline V gives CDR1 LNHDA, CDR2 SQIVND (reference sequence).